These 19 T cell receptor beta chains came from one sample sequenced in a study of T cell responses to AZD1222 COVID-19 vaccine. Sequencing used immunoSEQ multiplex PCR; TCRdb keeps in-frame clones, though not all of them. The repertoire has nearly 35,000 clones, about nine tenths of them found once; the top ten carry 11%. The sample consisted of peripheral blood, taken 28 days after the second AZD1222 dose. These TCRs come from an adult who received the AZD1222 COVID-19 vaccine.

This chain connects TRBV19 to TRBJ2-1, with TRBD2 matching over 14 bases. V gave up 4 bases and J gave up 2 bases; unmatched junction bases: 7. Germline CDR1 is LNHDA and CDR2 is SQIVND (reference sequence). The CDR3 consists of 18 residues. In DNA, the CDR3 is TGTGCCAGTAGTAACGGACTAGCGGGGGGCCTCACCTACAATGAGCAGTTCTTC. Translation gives CASSNGLAGGLTYNEQFF.

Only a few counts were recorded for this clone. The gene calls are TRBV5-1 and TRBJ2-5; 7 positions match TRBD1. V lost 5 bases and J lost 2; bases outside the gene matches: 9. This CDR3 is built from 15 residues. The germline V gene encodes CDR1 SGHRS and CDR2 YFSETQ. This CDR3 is CASSYTTGAQETQYF. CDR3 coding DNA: TGCGCCAGCAGTTATACCACAGGGGCTCAAGAGACCCAGTACTTC.

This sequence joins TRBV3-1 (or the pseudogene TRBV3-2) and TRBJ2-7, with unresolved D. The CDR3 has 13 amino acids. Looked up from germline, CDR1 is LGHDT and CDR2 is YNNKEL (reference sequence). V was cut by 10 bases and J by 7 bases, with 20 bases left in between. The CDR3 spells CATSLARTSEQYF. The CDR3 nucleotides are TGTGCCACGTCTCTTGCACGGACCTCGGAGCAGTACTTC.

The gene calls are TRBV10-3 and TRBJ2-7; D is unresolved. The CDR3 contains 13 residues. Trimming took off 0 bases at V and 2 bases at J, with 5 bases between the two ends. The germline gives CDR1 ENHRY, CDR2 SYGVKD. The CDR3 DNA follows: TGTGCCATCAGTGAGTCGGTAACCTACGAGCAGTACTTC. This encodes CAISESVTYEQYF.

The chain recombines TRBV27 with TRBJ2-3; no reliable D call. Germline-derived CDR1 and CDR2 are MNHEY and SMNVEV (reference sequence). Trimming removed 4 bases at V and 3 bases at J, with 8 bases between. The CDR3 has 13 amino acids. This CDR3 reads CASSWGLTDTQYF. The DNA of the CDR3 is TGTGCCAGCAGTTGGGGATTAACAGATACGCAGTATTTT.

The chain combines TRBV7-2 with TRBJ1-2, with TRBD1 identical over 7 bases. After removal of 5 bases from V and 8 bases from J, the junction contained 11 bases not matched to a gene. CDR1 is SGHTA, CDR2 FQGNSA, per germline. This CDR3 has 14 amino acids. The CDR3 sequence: CASSVNQGEVGYTF. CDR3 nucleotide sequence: TGTGCCAGCAGCGTTAACCAGGGGGAAGTGGGCTACACCTTC.

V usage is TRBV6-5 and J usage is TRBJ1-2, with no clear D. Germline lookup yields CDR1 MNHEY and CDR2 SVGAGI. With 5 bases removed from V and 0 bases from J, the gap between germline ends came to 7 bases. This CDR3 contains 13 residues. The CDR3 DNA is TGTGCCAGCAGTCCAGGAGCTAACTATGGCTACACCTTC. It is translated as CASSPGANYGYTF.

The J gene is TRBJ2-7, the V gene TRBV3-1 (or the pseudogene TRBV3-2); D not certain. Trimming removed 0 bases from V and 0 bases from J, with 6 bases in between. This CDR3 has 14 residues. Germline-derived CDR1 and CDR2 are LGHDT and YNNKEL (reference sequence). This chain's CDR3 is CASSQERNSYEQYF. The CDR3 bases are TGTGCCAGCAGCCAAGAAAGGAACTCCTACGAGCAGTACTTC.

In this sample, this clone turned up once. The CDR3 bases are TGTGCCAGCAGCGACCTAGGAAACACCATATATTTT. Translated, it gives CASSDLGNTIYF. The chain combines TRBV7-3 with TRBJ1-3, with D hard to call. Trimming removed 5 bases at V and 4 bases at J, with 6 bases between. Germline CDR1 SGHTA, CDR2 FQGTGA. This CDR3 comprises 12 residues.

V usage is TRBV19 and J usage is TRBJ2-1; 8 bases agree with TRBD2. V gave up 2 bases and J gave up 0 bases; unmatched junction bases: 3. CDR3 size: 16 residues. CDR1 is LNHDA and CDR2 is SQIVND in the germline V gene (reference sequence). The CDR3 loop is CASSIRGTSSYNEQFF. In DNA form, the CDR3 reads TGTGCCAGTAGTATAAGAGGGACTAGCTCCTACAATGAGCAGTTCTTC.

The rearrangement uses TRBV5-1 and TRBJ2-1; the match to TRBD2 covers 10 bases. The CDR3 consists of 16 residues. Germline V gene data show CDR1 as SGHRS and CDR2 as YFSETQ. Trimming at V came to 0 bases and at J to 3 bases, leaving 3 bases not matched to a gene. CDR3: CASSLDTSGVYNEQFF. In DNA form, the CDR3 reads TGCGCCAGCAGCTTGGACACTAGCGGGGTCTACAATGAGCAGTTCTTC.

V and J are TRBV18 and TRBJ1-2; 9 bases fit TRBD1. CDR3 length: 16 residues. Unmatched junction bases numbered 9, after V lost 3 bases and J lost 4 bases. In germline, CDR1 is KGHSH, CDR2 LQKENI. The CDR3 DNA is TGTGCCAGCTCACCCCGGACAGGGGATTCCAGCTATGGCTACACCTTC. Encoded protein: CASSPRTGDSSYGYTF.

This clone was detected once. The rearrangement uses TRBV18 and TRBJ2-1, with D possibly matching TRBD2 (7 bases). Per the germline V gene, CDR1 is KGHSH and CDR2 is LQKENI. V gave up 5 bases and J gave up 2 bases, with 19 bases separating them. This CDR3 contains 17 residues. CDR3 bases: TGTGCCAGCTCAAACCAAGGGAGGGGGGCCGCCTACAATGAGCAGTTCTTC. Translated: CASSNQGRGAAYNEQFF.

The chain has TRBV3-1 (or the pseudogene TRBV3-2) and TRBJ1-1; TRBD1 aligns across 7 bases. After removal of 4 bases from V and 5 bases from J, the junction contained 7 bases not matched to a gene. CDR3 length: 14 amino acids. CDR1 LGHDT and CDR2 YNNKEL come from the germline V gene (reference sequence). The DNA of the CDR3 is TGTGCCAGCAGCCGCGGACAGGAGGGTACTGAAGCTTTCTTT. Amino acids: CASSRGQEGTEAFF.

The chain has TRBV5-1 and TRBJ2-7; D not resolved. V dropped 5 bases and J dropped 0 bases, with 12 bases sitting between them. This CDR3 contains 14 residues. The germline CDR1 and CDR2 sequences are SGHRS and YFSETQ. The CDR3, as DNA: TGCGCCAGCAGTCAAGACACCCACTCCTACGAGCAGTACTTC. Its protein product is CASSQDTHSYEQYF.

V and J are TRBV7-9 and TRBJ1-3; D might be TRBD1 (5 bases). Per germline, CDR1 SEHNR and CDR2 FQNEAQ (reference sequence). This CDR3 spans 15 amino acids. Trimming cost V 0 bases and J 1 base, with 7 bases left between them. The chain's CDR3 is CASSLARGSGNTIYF. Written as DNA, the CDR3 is TGTGCCAGCAGCTTAGCAAGGGGTTCTGGAAACACCATATATTTT. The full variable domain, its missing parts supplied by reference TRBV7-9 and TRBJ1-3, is DTGVSQNPRHKITKRGQNVTFRCDPISEHNRLYWYRQTLGQGPEFLTYFQNEAQLEKSRLLSDRFSAERPKGSFSTLEIQRTEQGDSAMYLCASSLARGSGNTIYFGEGSWLTVV.

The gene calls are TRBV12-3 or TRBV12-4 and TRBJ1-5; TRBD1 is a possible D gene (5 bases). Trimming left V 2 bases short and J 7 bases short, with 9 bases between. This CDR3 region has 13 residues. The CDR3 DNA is TGTGCCAGCAGTTTATCTTGGGACCAGCCCCAGCATTTT. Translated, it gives CASSLSWDQPQHF.

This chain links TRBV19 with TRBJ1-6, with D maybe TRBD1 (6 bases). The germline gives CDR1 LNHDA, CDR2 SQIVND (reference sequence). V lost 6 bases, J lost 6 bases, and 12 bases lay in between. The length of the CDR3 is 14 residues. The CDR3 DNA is TGTGCCAGTAGGAGGGACACAGCTAATTCACCCCTCCACTTT. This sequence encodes CASRRDTANSPLHF. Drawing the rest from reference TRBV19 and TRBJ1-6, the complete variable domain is DGGITQSPKYLFRKEGQNVTLSCEQNLNHDAMYWYRQDPGQGLRLIYYSQIVNDFQKGDIAEGYSVSREKKESFPLTVTSAQKNPTAFYLCASRRDTANSPLHFGNGTRLTVT.

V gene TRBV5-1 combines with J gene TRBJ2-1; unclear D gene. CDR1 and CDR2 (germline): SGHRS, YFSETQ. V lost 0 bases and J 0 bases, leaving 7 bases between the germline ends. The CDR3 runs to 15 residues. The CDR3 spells CASSLGGGSYNEQFF. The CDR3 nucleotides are TGCGCCAGCAGCTTGGGTGGCGGCTCCTACAATGAGCAGTTCTTC. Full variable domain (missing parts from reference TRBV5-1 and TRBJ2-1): KAGVTQTPRYLIKTRGQQVTLSCSPISGHRSVSWYQQTPGQGLQFLFEYFSETQRNKGNFPGRFSGRQFSNSRSEMNVSTLELGDSALYLCASSLGGGSYNEQFFGPGTRLTVL.